This T cell receptor (beta chain) was captured by sequencing in a study of blood T cell repertoires in COVID-19 (dated by TCRdb to 2019 to 2021). About the investigation overall: Samples covering the acute and convalescent phases of COVID-19 were provided by collaborators in the United States, Italy and Spain. Samples came from the ongoing ImmuneRACE study (first 160 participants) plus 1,254 subjects from 6 global collaborators. Subjects who had been exposed to COVID-19, were actively infected with it, or had recovered from it provided the deeply sampled blood TCRbeta repertoires that made up the dataset. The repertoires were made available in a free public database intended to serve as a resource for research on the immune response to SARS-CoV-2. The material from the prospective study consisted of cDNA or gDNA derived from T cells, B-cell-depleted T cells, or PBMCs. Where available, HLA class I and class II types were obtained from metadata supplied by the sample provider rather than from assay-based typing. Nearly every sample came with metadata listing a de-identified subject ID, COVID-19 status, age in years and sex. What the authors observed across the whole study: Clinical and demographic metadata were provided uncurated, with the amount varying by source and participant.

Each collaborating institution followed its own protocols to collect whole blood in K2EDTA tubes. For TCRbeta analysis, collaborator samples were shipped as frozen whole blood, as isolated PBMCs, or as DNA extracted from either sample type. TCRbeta CDR3 regions were amplified from genomic DNA using the immunoSEQ Assay, a bias-controlled multiplex PCR. The authors processed their data as follows. Nucleated cell counts per sample were estimated from amplification of reference gene primers within the assay. To quantify the absolute abundance of each unique TCRbeta CDR3 rearrangement, sequence reads were collapsed and filtered. Productive Simpson clonality was computed per sample as the square root of Simpson's diversity index over productive rearrangements. TCRdb obtained this table from immuneACCESS and retained in-frame rearrangements with V and J assigned. These tables miss some clones; where compared with another copy, unresolved V genes account for less than half of the shortfall, and the remainder is unexplained. That table furnishes V, J and clone size, whereas the DNA furnished D and trimming. Here the sample has more than 150,000 clones; about 86% occur a single time. About 7.3% of the sample comes from the top ten.

This clone was counted a single time. What this receptor recognizes is not known. The record has no base qualities; no much larger clone is one base away. There are 16 amino acids in the CDR3, from cysteine to phenylalanine inclusive. Just CDR3 DNA is preserved here, 48 bases in frame from base 1. The germline V gene encodes CDR1 SEHNR and CDR2 FQNEAQ (reference sequence). From V the trimming removes 2 bases and from J it removes 8 bases, while the gene matches leave 11 bases of the junction unaccounted for. The chain uses TRBV7-9 and TRBJ1-2, with 10 bases aligning to TRBD1. Sequencing used peripheral blood. This TCR derives from a man aged 50-59 years with active or convalescent COVID-19. In nucleotides, the sequence is TGTGCCAGCAGCTTATCCCCTGCCGGACAGGGGGAGGGCTACACCTTC. This yields the protein CASSLSPAGQGEGYTF.